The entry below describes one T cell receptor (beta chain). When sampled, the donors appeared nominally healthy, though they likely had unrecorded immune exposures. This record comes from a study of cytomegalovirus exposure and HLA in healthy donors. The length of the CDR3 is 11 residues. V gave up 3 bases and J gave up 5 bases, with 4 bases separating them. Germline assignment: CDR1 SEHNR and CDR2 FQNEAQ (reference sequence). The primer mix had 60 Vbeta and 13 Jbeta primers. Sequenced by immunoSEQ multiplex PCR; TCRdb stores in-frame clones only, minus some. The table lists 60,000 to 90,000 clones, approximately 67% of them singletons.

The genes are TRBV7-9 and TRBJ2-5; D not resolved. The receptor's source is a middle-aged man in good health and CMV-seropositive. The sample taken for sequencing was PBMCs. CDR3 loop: CASSFGETQYF. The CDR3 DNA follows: TGTGCCAGCAGCTTCGGGGAGACCCAGTACTTC.